This T cell receptor beta chain comes out of a study of blood T cell repertoires in COVID-19 (dated by TCRdb to the early 2020s). For the study in its entirety: Collaborator samples came from the United States, Italy and Spain and covered acute and convalescent phases of COVID-19. The material from the prospective study consisted of cDNA or gDNA derived from T cells, B-cell-depleted T cells, or PBMCs. Deeply sampled blood TCRbeta repertoires from subjects exposed to, actively infected with, or recovered from COVID-19 were included in the dataset. The repertoires were released in a freely available public database meant as a resource for research on the immune response to SARS-CoV-2. Samples came from the ongoing ImmuneRACE study (first 160 participants) plus 1,254 subjects from 6 global collaborators. A de-identified subject ID, COVID-19 status, age in years and sex were almost always included in the sample metadata. Where available, HLA class I and class II types were obtained from metadata supplied by the sample provider rather than from assay-based typing. Overall study results and their limits: How much clinical and demographic metadata was included differed by source and by participant, and the metadata was provided uncurated.

The immunoSEQ Assay, a bias-controlled multiplex PCR, was used to amplify TCRbeta CDR3 regions from genomic DNA. Processing in the source paper ran as follows. The number of nucleated cells in each sample was estimated by amplification of reference gene primers within the assay. To quantify the absolute abundance of each unique TCRbeta CDR3 rearrangement, sequence reads were collapsed and filtered. Productive Simpson clonality was computed per sample as the square root of Simpson's diversity index over productive rearrangements. Not all clones reach the TCRdb copy of this immuneACCESS table, which keeps in-frame sequences only. Checked studies attribute under half of the gap to unresolved V genes and leave the rest unexplained. V and J calls and clone size are those listed in that table; D and trimming were worked out from the DNA. The sample table contains 150,000 to 200,000 clones; only one count was recorded for roughly 80% of them. The ten largest make up 13% of the sample.

A word on this clone: Its antigen has not been determined. No quality values exist for individual bases; no much larger clone is one base distant.

A second Seattle source provided samples from volunteer blood donors who had recovered from COVID-19. Whole blood was collected in K2EDTA tubes by collaborating institutions according to the institutions' own protocols. For TCRbeta analysis, collaborators shipped samples as frozen whole blood, isolated PBMCs, or DNA extracted from either of those sample types. The receptor's source is a middle-aged man who had recovered from COVID-19. Sequencing input: peripheral blood.

The CDR3 is CASSLAAGRGYEQYF. The bases read TGTGCCAGCAGCTTAGCGGCGGGGAGGGGCTACGAGCAGTACTTC. The sequence joins TRBV7-3 to TRBJ2-7; 7 bases in between match TRBD2. Including cysteine and phenylalanine, the CDR3 has 15 amino acids. CDR3 DNA only is kept here, 45 bases in frame from base 1. For CDR1 and CDR2, the germline V gene lists SGHTA and FQGTGA. Relative to germline, V is missing 2 bases and J is missing 3 bases, with 7 bases of the junction outside any gene match. Reference TRBV7-3 and TRBJ2-7 proteins supply the regions before and after the CDR3; the full variable domain is: GAGVSQTPSNKVTEKGKYVELRCDPISGHTALYWYRQSLGQGPEFLIYFQGTGAADDSGLPNDRFFAVRPEGSVSTLKIQRTERGDSAVYLCASSLAAGRGYEQYFGPGTRLTVT.